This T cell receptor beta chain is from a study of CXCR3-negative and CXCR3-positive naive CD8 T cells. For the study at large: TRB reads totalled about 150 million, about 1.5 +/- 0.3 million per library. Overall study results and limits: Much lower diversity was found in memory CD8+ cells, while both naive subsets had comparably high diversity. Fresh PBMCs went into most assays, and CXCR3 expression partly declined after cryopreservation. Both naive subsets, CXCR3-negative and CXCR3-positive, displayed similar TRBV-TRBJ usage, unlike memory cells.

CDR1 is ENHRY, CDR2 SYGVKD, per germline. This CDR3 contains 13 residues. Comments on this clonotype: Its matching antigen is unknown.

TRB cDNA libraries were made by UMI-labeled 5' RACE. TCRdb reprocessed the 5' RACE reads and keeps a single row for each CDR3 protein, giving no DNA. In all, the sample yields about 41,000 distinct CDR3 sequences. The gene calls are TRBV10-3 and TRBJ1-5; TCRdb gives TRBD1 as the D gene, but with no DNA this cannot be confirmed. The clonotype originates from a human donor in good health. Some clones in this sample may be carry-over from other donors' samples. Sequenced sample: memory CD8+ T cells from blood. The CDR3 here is CAISEGAGQPQHF.